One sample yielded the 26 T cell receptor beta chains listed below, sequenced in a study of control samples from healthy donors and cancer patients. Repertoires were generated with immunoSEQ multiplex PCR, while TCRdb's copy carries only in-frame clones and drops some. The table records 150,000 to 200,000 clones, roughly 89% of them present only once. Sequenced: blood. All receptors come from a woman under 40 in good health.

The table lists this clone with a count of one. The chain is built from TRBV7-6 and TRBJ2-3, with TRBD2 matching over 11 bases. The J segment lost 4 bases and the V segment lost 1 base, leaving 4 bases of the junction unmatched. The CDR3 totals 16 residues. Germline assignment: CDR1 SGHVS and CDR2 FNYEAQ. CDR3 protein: CASSLGTSGYPDTQYF. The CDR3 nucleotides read TGTGCCAGCAGCTTAGGGACTAGCGGGTACCCAGATACGCAGTATTTT.

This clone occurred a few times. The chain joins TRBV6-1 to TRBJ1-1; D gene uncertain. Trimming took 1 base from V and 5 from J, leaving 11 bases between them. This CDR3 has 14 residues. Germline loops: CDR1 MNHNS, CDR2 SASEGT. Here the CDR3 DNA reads TGTGCCAGCAGTGAAGGGGAGGAGGAGACTGAAGCTTTCTTT. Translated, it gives CASSEGEEETEAFF.

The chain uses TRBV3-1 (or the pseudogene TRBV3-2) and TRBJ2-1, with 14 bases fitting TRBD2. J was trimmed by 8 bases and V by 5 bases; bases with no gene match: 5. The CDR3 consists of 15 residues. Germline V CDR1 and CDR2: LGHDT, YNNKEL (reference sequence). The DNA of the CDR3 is TGTGCCAGCAGCAAAGGGACTAGCGGGGGTGATGAGCAGTTCTTC. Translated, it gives CASSKGTSGGDEQFF.

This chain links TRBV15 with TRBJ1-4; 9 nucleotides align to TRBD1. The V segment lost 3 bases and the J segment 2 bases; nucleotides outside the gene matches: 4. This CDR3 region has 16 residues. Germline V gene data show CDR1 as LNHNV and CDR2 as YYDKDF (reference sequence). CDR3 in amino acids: CATSRDRGRTNEKLFF. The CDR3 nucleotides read TGTGCCACCAGCAGGGACAGGGGTCGGACTAATGAAAAACTGTTTTTT.

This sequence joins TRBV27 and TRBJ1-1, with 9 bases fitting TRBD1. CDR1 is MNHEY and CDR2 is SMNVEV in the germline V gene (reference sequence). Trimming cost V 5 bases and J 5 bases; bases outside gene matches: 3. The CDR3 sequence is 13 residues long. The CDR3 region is CASSQDRGTEAFF. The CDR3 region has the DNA TGTGCCAGCAGTCAGGACAGGGGAACTGAAGCTTTCTTT.

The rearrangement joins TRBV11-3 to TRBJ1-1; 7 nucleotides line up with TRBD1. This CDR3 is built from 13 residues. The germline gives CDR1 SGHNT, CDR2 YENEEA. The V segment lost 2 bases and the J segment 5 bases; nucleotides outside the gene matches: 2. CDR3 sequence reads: CASSLKQGTEAFF. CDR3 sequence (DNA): TGTGCCAGCAGCTTAAAACAGGGGACTGAAGCTTTCTTT.

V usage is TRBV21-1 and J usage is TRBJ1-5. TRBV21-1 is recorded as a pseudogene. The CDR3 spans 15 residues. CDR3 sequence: CASSVTGTPNQPQHF. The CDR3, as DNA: TGTGCCAGCAGCGTAACCGGGACCCCCAATCAGCCCCAGCATTTT.

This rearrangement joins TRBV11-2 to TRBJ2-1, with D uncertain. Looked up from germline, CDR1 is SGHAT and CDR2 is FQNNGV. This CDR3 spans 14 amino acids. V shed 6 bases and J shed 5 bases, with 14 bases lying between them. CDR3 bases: TGTGCCAGCAGACCTACCCTAGGAAACAATGAGCAGTTCTTC. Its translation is CASRPTLGNNEQFF.

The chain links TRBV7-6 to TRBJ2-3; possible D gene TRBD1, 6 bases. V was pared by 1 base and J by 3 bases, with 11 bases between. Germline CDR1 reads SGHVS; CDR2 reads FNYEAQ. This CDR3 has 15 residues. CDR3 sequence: CASSLGGLATDTQYF. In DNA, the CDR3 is TGTGCCAGCAGCTTAGGGGGGCTAGCTACAGATACGCAGTATTTT.

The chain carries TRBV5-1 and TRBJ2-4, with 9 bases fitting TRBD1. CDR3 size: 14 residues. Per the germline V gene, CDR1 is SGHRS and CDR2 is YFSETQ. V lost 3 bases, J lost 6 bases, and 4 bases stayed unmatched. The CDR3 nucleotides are TGCGCCAGCAGCTCCCGACAGGGGGGAAACATTCAGTACTTC. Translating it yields CASSSRQGGNIQYF.

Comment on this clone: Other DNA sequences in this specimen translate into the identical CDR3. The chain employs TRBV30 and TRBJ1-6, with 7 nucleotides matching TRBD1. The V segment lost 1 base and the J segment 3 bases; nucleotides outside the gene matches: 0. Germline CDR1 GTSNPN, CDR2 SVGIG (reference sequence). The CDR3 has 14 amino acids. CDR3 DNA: TGTGCCTGGAGTGGGACAGGCTATAATTCACCCCTCCACTTT. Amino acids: CAWSGTGYNSPLHF.

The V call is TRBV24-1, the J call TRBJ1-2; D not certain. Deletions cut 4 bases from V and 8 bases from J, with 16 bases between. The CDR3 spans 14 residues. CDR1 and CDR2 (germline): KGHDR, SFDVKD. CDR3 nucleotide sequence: TGTGCCACCAGTGACCTTTCGCGTCGCGGCGGCTACACCTTC. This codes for CATSDLSRRGGYTF.

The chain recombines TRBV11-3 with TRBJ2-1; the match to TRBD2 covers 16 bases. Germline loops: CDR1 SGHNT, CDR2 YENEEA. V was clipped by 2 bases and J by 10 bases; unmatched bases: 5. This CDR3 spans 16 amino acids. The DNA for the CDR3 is TGTGCCAGCAGCTTATCGGGGACTAGCGGGAGGGGGGAGCAGTTCTTC. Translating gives CASSLSGTSGRGEQFF. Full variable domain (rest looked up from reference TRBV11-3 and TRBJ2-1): EAGVVQSPRYKIIEKKQPVAFWCNPISGHNTLYWYLQNLGQGPELLIRYENEEAVDDSQLPKDRFSAERLKGVDSTLKIQPAELGDSAVYLCASSLSGTSGRGEQFFGPGTRLTVL.

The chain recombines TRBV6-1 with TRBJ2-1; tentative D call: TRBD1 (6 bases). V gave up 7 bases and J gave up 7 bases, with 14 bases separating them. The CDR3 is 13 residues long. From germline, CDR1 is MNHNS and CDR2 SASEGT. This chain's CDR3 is CASIHWGLNEQFF. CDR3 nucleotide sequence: TGTGCCAGCATTCATTGGGGGCTTAATGAGCAGTTCTTC.

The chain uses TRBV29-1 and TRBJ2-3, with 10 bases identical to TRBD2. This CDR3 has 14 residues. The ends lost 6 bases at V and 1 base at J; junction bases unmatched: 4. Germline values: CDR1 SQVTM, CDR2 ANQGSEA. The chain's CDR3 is CSVTSGSRTDTQYF. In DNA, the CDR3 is TGCAGCGTGACTAGCGGGTCCCGCACAGATACGCAGTATTTT.

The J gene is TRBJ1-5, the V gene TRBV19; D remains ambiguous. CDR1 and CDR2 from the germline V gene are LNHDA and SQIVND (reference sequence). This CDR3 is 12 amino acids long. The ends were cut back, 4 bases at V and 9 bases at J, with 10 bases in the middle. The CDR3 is CASSTRAGPQHF. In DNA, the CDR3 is TGTGCCAGTAGTACCCGGGCGGGGCCCCAGCATTTT.

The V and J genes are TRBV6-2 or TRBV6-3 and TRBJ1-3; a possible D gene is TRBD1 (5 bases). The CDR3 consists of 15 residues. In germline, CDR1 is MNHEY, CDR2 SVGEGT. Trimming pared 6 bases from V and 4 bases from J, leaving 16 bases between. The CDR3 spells CASSSGPRHGNTIYF. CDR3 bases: TGTGCCAGCAGCTCGGGACCCCGGCACGGAAACACCATATATTTT.

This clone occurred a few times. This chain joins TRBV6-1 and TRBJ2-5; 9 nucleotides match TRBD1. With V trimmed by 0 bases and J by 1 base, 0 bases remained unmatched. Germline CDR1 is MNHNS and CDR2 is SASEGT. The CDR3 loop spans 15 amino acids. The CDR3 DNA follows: TGTGCCAGCAGTGAAGCGACAGGGGGCCAAGAGACCCAGTACTTC. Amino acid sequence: CASSEATGGQETQYF.

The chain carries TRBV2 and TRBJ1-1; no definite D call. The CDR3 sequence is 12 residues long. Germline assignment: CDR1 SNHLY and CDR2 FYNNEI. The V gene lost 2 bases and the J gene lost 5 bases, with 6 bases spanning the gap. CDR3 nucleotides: TGTGCCAGCAGTGAATCGGGTACTGAAGCTTTCTTT. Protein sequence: CASSESGTEAFF.

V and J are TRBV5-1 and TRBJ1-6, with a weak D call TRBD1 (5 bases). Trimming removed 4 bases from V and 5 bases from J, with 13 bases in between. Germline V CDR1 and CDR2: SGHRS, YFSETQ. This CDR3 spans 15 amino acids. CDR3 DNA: TGCGCCAGCAGCCCTATCCAGGGCGATAATTCACCCCTCCACTTT. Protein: CASSPIQGDNSPLHF.

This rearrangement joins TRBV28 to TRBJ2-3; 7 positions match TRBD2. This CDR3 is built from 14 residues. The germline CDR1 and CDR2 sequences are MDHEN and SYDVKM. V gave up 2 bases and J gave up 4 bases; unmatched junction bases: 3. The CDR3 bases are TGTGCCAGCAGTTTAACGGGAGGCGCAGATACGCAGTATTTT. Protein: CASSLTGGADTQYF. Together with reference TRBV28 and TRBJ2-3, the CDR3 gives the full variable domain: DVKVTQSSRYLVKRTGEKVFLECVQDMDHENMFWYRQDPGLGLRLIYFSYDVKMKEKGDIPEGYSVSREKKERFSLILESASTNQTSMYLCASSLTGGADTQYFGPGTRLTVL.

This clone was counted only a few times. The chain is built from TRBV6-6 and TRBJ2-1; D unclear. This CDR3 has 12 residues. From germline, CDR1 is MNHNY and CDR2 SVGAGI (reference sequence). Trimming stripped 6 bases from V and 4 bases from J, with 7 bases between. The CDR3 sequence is CASRPLYNEQFF. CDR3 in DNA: TGTGCCAGCAGGCCACTTTACAATGAGCAGTTCTTC.

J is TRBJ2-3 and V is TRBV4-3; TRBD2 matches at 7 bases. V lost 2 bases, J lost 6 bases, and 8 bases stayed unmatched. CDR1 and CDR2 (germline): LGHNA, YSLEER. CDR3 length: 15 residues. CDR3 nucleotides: TGCGCCAGCAGCCAAAGGCATGCGGGAGCGGATACGCAGTATTTT. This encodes CASSQRHAGADTQYF.

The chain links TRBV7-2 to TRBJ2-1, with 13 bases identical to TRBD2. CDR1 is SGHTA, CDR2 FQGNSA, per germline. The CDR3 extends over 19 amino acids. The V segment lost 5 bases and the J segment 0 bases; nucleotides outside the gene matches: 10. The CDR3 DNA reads TGTGCCAGCAGCGCCTGGACTAGCGGGGGCCGGAGCTCCTACAATGAGCAGTTCTTC. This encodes CASSAWTSGGRSSYNEQFF.

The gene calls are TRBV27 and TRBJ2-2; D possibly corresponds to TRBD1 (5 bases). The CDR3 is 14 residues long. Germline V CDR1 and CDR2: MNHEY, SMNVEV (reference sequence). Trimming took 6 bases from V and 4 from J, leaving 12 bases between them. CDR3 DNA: TGTGCCAGCAGGGACCATAGGGGCACCGGGGAGCTGTTTTTT. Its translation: CASRDHRGTGELFF.

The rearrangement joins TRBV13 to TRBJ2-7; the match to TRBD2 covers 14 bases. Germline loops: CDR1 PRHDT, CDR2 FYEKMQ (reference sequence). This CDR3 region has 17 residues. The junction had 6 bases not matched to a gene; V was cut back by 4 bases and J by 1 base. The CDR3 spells CASSSGTSGGPSYEQYF. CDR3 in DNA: TGTGCCAGCAGCTCCGGGACTAGCGGGGGCCCTTCCTACGAGCAGTACTTC.